The 10 T cell receptor beta chains below all came from one sample that was sequenced in a study of T-cell reconstitution after alpha-beta-depleted transplantation in children. Unique molecular identifiers featured in how the TCRbeta library was prepared. MiXCR was run by TCRdb on the PCR reads, yielding one entry per CDR3 protein. The repertoire has 400,000 to 500,000 distinct CDR3 sequences, approximately 10% of them found once; the top ten carry 4.5% to 6.5%. Sequencing was performed on PBMCs from the stem cell graft donor, taken from the stem cell graft. The receptors stem from a human donor who donated a stem cell graft to a child with acute myeloid leukemia.

This chain connects TRBV29-1 to TRBJ2-3; possibly TRBD2 for D (6 bases). The CDR3 is 14 residues long. Germline V gene sequence: CDR1 SQVTM, CDR2 ANQGSEA. Trimming took off 0 bases at V and 7 bases at J, with 14 bases between the two ends. CDR3 residues: CSVEDQGGRHTQYF. The CDR3 bases are TGCAGCGTTGAAGATCAGGGTGGGAGGCATACGCAGTATTTT.

This rearrangement joins TRBV12-3 or TRBV12-4 to TRBJ2-7; no reliable D call. The CDR3 has 12 residues. Trimming shortened V by 11 bases and J by 2 bases, and 13 bases separated the two germline ends. The CDR3 coding sequence is TGTGCCCCCAACCCAGCCACCTACGAGCAGTACTTC. Its protein is CAPNPATYEQYF.

Concerning this clonotype itself: At one of its ends the junction is not consistent with the germline gene, which may arise from a read error. This sequence joins TRBV20-1 and TRBJ1-1; the D gene is possibly TRBD1 (5 bases). Germline V gives CDR1 DFQATT, CDR2 SNEGSKA (reference sequence). The CDR3 extends over 14 amino acids. The CDR3 loop reads CCARDWGVGTEAFF. For the CDR3, the DNA is TGCTGTGCTAGAGATTGGGGGGTTGGCACTGAAGCTTTCTTT.

This clonotype was seen a few times. The chain is built from TRBV20-1 and TRBJ2-7, with 9 bases aligning to TRBD2. The germline V gene has CDR1 DFQATT and CDR2 SNEGSKA (reference sequence). The CDR3 has 16 residues. The ends lost 3 bases at V and 1 base at J; junction bases unmatched: 10. The CDR3, as DNA: TGCAGTGCTAGCGGTAGCGGGAGCCGACTTTCCTACGAGCAGTACTTC. Encoded protein: CSASGSGSRLSYEQYF.

In this sample, this clonotype turned up a few times. The chain carries TRBV20-1 and TRBJ2-1; 10 bases map to TRBD1. This CDR3 is 14 amino acids long. V shed 6 bases and J 4 bases; nucleotides not matched to a gene: 6. Germline CDR1 is DFQATT and CDR2 is SNEGSKA (reference sequence). CDR3 amino acids: CSASGTGVYNEQFF. CDR3 DNA sequence: TGCAGTGCCTCCGGGACAGGGGTATACAATGAGCAGTTCTTC.

This clonotype was recorded a few times. The chain recombines TRBV7-8 with TRBJ2-7; 7 bases are a match to TRBD2. V lost 5 bases to trimming and J lost 7 bases; unmatched junction nucleotides: 8. Germline CDR1 reads SGHVS; CDR2 reads FQNEAQ. The CDR3 totals 13 residues. The CDR3 region has the DNA TGTGCCAGCAGCCCCATATGGGGAGGGGAGCAGTACTTC. This translates into CASSPIWGGEQYF.

This clonotype came up many times. The gene calls are TRBV3-1 and TRBJ1-2; D may be TRBD1 (5 bases). Germline-derived CDR1 and CDR2 are LGHDT and YNNKEL (reference sequence). The CDR3 consists of 14 residues. The V and J ends lost 4 bases and 2 bases respectively, with 11 bases between them. CDR3 nucleotides: TGTGCCAGCAGCCGGGGACGGCAAAACTATGGCTACACCTTC. It translates to CASSRGRQNYGYTF.

Details on this clonotype: Mismatch with germline at one junction end may stem from a read error. The chain uses TRBV7-2 and TRBJ2-7, with D maybe TRBD1 (6 bases). The CDR3 has 17 amino acids. Germline CDR1 is SGHTA and CDR2 is FQGNSA. The CDR3 is CATSLTSGARIPYEQYF. The CDR3, as DNA: TGTGCCACCAGCCTAACGTCAGGGGCAAGGATCCCCTACGAGCAGTACTTC.

This clonotype was seen many times. The CDR3 DNA follows: TGCAGTGCCGTCCACCTGATATCCTACAATGAGCAGTTCTTC. It is translated as CSAVHLISYNEQFF. The rearrangement uses TRBV20-1 and TRBJ2-1; D is unresolved. Germline V lookup: CDR1 DFQATT, CDR2 SNEGSKA (reference sequence). V was shortened by 6 bases and J by 1 base, with 13 bases between the two germline ends. The CDR3 has 14 amino acids.

Only a few counts were recorded for this clonotype. This chain links TRBV3-1 with TRBJ2-2; weak D call: TRBD2 (5 bases). This CDR3 is 15 amino acids long. Germline CDR1 and CDR2: LGHDT and YNNKEL (reference sequence). Trimming took off 4 bases at V and 4 bases at J, with 13 bases between the two ends. The CDR3 loop is CASSPSAGATGELFF. DNA of the CDR3: TGTGCCAGCAGCCCGTCGGCGGGTGCCACCGGGGAGCTGTTTTTT.